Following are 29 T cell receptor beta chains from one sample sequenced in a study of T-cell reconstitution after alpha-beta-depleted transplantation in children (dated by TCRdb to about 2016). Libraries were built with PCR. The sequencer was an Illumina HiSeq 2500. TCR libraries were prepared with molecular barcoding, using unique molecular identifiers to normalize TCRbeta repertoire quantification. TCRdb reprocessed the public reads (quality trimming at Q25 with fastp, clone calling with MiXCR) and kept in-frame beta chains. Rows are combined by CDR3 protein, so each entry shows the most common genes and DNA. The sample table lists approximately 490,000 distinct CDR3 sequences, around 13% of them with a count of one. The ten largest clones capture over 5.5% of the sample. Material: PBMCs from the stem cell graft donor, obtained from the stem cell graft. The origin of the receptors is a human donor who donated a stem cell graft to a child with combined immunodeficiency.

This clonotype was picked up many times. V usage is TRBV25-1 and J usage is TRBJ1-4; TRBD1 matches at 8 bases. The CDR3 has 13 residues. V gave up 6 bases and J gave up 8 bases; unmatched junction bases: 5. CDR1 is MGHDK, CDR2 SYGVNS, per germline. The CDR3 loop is CASRDRVGEKLFF. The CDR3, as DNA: TGTGCCAGCAGGGACAGGGTAGGCGAAAAACTGTTTTTT.

Here the CDR3 DNA reads TGTGCCAGCAGCCAAGATCAGGCGGGGGAATACAATGAGCAGTTCTTC. Translation: CASSQDQAGEYNEQFF. The genes are TRBV4-2 and TRBJ2-1, with TRBD2 identical over 7 bases. The germline V gene has CDR1 LGHNA and CDR2 YNFKEQ. The ends lost 0 bases at V and 4 bases at J; junction bases unmatched: 6. This CDR3 contains 16 residues.

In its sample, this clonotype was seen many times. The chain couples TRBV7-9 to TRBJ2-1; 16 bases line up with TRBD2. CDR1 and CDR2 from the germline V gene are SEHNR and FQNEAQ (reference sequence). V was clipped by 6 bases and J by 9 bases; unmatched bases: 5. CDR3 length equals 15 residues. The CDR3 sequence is CASRPGLAGGFEQFF. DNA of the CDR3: TGTGCCAGCAGGCCGGGACTAGCGGGAGGGTTTGAGCAGTTCTTC.

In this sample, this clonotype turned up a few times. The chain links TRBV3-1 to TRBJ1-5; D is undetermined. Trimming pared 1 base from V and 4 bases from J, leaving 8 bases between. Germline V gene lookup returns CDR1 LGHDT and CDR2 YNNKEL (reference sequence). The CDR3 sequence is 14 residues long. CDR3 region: CASSQGVSNQPQHF. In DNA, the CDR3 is TGTGCCAGCAGCCAAGGGGTATCAAATCAGCCCCAGCATTTT.

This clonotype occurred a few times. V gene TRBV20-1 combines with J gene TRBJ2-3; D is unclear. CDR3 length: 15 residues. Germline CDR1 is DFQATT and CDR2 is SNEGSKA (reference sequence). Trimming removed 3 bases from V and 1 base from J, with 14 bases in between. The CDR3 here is CSASRAVLGTDTQYF. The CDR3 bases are TGCAGTGCTAGCAGAGCAGTTCTCGGCACAGATACGCAGTATTTT.

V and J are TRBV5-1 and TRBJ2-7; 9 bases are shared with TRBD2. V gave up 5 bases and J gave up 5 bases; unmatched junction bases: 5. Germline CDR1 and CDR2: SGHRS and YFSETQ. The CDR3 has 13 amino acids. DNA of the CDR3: TGCGCCAGCAGACGGACTAGCGACCACGAGCAGTACTTC. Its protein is CASRRTSDHEQYF.

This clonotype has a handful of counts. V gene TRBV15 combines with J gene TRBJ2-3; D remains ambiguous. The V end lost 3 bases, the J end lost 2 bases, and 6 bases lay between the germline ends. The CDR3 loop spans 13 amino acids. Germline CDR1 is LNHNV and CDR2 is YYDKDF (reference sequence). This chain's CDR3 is CATSRGTTDTQYF. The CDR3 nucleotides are TGTGCCACCAGCAGGGGAACCACAGATACGCAGTATTTT.

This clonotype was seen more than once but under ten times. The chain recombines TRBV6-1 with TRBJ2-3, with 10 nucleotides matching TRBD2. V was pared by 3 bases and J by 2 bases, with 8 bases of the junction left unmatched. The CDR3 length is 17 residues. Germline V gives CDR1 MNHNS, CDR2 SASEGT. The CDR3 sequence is CASSDRTSGGSTDTQYF. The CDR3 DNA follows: TGTGCCAGCAGTGACCGGACTAGCGGTGGATCCACAGATACGCAGTATTTT.

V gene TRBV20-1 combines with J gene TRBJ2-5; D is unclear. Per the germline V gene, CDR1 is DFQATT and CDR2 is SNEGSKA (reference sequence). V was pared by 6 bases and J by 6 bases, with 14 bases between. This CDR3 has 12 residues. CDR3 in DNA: TGCAGTGCAACAACCCGGTATAAGACCCAGTACTTC. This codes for CSATTRYKTQYF.

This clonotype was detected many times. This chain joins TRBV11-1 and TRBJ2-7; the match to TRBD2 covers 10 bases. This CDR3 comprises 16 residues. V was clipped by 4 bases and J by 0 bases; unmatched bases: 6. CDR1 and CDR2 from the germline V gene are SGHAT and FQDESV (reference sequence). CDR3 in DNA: TGTGCCAGCAGCTCACCATCTAGCGGGAGCTCCTACGAGCAGTACTTC. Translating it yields CASSSPSSGSSYEQYF.

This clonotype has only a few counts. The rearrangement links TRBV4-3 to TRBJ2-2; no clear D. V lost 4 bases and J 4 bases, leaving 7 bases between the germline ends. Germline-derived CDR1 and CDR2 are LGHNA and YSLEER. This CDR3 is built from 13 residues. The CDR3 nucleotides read TGCGCCAGCAGCCCCTCGCCCACCGGGGAGCTGTTTTTT. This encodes CASSPSPTGELFF.

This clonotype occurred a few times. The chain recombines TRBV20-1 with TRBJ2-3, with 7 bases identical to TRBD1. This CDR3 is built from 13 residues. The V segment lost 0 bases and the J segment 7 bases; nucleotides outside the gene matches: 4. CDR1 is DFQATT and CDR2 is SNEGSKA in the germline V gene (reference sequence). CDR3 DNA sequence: TGCAGTGCTAGAGATTGGGGACAGTATACGCAGTATTTT. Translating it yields CSARDWGQYTQYF.

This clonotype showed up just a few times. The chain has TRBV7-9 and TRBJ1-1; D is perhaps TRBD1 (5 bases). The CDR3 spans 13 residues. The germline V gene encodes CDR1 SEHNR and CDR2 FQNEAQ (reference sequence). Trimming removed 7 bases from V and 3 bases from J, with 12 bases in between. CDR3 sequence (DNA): TGTGCCAGCACCCCGTGGGGGGACACTGAAGCTTTCTTT. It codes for CASTPWGDTEAFF.

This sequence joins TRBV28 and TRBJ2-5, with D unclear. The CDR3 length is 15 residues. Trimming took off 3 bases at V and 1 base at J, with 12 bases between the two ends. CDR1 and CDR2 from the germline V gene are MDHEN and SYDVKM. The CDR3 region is CASSLEIGRQETQYF. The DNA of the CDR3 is TGTGCCAGCAGTTTGGAGATAGGCCGCCAAGAGACCCAGTACTTC.

The chain's CDR3 is CASSVGQGIGETQYF. CDR3 DNA: TGTGCCAGCAGCGTAGGACAGGGGATCGGGGAGACCCAGTACTTC. This rearrangement joins TRBV9 to TRBJ2-5, with TRBD1 matching over 8 bases. Germline assignment: CDR1 SGDLS and CDR2 YYNGEE. The CDR3 extends over 15 amino acids. V gave up 0 bases and J gave up 5 bases; unmatched junction bases: 6.

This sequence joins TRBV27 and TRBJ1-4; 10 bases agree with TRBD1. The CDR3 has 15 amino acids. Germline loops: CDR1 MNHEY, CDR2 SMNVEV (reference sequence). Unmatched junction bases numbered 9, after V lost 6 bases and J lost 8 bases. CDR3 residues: CASRPRQGAGEKLFF. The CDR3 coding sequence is TGTGCCAGCAGACCCAGACAGGGGGCGGGAGAAAAACTGTTTTTT.

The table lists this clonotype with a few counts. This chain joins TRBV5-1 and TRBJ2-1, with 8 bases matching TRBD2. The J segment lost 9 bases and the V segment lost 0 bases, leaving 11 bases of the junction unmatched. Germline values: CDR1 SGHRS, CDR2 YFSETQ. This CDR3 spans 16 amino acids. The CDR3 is CASSLEVGAGEGEQFF. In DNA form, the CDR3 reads TGCGCCAGCAGCTTGGAAGTGGGAGCGGGAGAAGGTGAGCAGTTCTTC.

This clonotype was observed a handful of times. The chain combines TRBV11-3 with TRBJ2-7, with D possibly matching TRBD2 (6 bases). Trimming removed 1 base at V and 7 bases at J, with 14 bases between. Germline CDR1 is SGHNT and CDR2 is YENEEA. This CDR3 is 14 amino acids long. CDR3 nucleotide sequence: TGTGCCAGCAGCTTAGGGGGGGATTTTAGAGAGCAGTACTTC. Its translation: CASSLGGDFREQYF. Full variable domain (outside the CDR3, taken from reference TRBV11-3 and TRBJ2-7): EAGVVQSPRYKIIEKKQPVAFWCNPISGHNTLYWYLQNLGQGPELLIRYENEEAVDDSQLPKDRFSAERLKGVDSTLKIQPAELGDSAVYLCASSLGGDFREQYFGPGTRLTVT.

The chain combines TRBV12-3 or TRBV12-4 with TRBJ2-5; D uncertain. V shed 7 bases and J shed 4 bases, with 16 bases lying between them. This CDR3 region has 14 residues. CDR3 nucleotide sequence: TGTGCCAGCACCCTGGGTCCTGAGGCAGAGACCCAGTACTTC. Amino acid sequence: CASTLGPEAETQYF.

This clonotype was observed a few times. The CDR3: CASSSTGGYTDTQYF. DNA of the CDR3: TGTGCCAGCAGTTCTACAGGGGGATACACAGATACGCAGTATTTT. The chain couples TRBV28 to TRBJ2-3; 8 positions agree with TRBD1. The ends lost 4 bases at V and 2 bases at J; junction bases unmatched: 5. The CDR3 has 15 residues. Per germline, CDR1 MDHEN and CDR2 SYDVKM. The whole variable domain, remainder taken from reference TRBV28 and TRBJ2-3, is DVKVTQSSRYLVKRTGEKVFLECVQDMDHENMFWYRQDPGLGLRLIYFSYDVKMKEKGDIPEGYSVSREKKERFSLILESASTNQTSMYLCASSSTGGYTDTQYFGPGTRLTVL.

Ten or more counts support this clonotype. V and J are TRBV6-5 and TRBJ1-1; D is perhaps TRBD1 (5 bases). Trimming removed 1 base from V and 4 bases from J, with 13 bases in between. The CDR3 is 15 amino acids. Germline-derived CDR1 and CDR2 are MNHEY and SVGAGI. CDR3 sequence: CASSYWRTSSTEAFF. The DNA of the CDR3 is TGTGCCAGCAGTTACTGGCGGACATCATCCACTGAAGCTTTCTTT.

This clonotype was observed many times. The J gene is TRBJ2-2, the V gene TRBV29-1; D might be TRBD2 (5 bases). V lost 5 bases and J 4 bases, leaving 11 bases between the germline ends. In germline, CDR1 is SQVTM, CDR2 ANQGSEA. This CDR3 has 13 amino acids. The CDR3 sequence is CSVLRRGTGELFF. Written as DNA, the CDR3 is TGCAGCGTTCTACGTCGGGGCACCGGGGAGCTGTTTTTT.

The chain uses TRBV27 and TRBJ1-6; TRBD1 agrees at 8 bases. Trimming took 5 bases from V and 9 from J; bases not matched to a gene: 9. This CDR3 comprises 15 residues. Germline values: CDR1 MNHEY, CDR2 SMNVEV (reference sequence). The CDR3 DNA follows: TGTGCCAGCAGTATCACGCAGGGGGCAGGTTCACCCCTCCACTTT. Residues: CASSITQGAGSPLHF.

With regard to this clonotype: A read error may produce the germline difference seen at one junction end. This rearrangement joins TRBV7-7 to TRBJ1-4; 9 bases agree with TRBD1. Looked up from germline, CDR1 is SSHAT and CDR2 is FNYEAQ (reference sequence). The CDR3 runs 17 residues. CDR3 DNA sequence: TGTGCTAGCAGCGCCGGGACAGGGCGGGCAACTAATGAAAAACTGTTTTTT. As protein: CASSAGTGRATNEKLFF.

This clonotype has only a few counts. This CDR3 is CASTPNDWGTEAFF. The CDR3 DNA sequence: TGTGCCAGCACCCCTAACGATTGGGGCACTGAAGCTTTCTTT. The genes are TRBV12-3 or TRBV12-4 and TRBJ1-1; D call uncertain. The ends were cut back, 7 bases at V and 4 bases at J, with 16 bases in the middle. The CDR3 has 14 amino acids.

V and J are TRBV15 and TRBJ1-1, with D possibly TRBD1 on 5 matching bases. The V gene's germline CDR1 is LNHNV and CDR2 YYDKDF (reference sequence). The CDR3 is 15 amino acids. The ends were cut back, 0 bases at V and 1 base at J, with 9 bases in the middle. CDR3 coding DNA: TGTGCCACCAGCAGAGAGCGGACAAAGAACACTGAAGCTTTCTTT. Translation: CATSRERTKNTEAFF.

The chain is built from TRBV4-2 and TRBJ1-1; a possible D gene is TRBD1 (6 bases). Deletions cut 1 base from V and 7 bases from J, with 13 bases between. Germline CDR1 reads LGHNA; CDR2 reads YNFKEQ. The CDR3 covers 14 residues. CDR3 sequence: CASSQGPEQGEAFF. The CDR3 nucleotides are TGTGCCAGCAGCCAAGGGCCAGAACAGGGTGAAGCTTTCTTT.

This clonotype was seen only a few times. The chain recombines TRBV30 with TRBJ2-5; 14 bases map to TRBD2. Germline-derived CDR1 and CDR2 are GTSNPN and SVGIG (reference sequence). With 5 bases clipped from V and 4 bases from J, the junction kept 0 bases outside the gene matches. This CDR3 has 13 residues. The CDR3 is CAWGLAGGETQYF. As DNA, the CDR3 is TGTGCCTGGGGACTAGCGGGAGGAGAGACCCAGTACTTC.

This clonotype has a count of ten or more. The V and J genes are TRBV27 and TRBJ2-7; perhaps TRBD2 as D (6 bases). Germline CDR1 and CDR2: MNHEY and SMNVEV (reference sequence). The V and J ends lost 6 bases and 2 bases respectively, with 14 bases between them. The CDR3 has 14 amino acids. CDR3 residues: CASSRGSTPYEQYF. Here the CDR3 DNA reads TGTGCCAGCAGCCGGGGGTCTACTCCCTACGAGCAGTACTTC.